This TCR beta chain was found in a study of T cells in tumors after PD-1 blockade. Study-level background: No patient had prior checkpoint blockade, systemic immunosuppression, or radiotherapy within 4 weeks. Treatment was either pembrolizumab 200 mg every 3 weeks or cemiplimab 350 mg every 2 weeks. A subset received ongoing vismodegib 150 mg daily alongside anti-PD-1 therapy. Broader study findings: About 45% of tumor TCR clonotypes were also found in blood.

The assay was immunoSEQ multiplex PCR, and TCRdb's table has in-frame clones only and misses some. The sample holds approximately 60,000 clones, roughly 75% seen once. Of note for this clone: The antigen is not known. A read error may produce the germline difference seen at one junction end.

Germline assignment: CDR1 SSHAT and CDR2 FNYEAQ (reference sequence). The CDR3 extends over 13 amino acids. Specimen: PBMCs, collected before anti-PD-1 treatment. The TCR comes from a human donor with basal cell carcinoma. The V gene is TRBV7-7, the J gene TRBJ2-5; 7 bases agree with TRBD1. The CDR3 region is CASSQDRKETQYF. In DNA, the CDR3 is TGTGCTAGCAGCCAGGACAGGAAAGAGACCCAGTACTTC.